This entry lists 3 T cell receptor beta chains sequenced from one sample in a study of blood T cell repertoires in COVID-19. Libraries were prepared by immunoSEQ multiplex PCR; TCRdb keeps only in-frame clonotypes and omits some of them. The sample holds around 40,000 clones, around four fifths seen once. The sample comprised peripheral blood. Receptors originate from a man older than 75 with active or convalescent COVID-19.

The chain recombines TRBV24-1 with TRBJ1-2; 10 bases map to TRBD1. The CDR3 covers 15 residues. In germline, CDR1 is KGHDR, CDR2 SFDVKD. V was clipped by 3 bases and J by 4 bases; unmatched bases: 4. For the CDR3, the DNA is TGTGCCACCAGTGATCGGGACAGGGGCGGCTATGGCTACACCTTC. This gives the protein CATSDRDRGGYGYTF.

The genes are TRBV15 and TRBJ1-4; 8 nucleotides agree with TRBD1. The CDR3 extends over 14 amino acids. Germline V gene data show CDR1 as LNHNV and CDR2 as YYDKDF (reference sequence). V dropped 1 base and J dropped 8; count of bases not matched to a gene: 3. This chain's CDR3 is CATSRGTGWEKLFF. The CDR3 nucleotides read TGTGCCACCAGCAGAGGGACAGGGTGGGAAAAACTGTTTTTT. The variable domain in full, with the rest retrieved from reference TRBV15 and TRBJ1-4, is DAMVIQNPRYQVTQFGKPVTLSCSQTLNHNVMYWYQQKSSQAPKLLFHYYDKDFNNEADTPDNFQSRRPNTSFCFLDIRSPGLGDTAMYLCATSRGTGWEKLFFGSGTQLSVL.

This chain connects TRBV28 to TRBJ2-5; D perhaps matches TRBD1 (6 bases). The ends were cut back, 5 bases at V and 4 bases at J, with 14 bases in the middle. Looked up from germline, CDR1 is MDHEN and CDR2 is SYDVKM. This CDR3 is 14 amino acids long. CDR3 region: CASSPPDRSETQYF. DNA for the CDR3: TGTGCCAGCAGTCCCCCCGACAGGTCAGAGACCCAGTACTTC.